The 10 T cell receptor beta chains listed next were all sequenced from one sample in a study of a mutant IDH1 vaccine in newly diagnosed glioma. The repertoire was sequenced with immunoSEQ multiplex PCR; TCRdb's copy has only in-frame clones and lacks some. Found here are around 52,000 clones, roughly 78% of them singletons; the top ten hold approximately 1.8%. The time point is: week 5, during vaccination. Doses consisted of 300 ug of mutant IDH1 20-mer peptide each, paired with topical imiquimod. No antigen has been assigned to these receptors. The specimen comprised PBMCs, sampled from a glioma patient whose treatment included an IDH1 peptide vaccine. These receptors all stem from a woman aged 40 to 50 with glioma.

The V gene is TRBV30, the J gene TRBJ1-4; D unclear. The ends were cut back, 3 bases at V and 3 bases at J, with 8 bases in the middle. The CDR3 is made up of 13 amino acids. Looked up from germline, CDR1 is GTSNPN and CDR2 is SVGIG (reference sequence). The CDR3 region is CAWSLGPNEKLFF. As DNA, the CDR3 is TGTGCCTGGAGCTTAGGACCTAATGAAAAACTGTTTTTT.

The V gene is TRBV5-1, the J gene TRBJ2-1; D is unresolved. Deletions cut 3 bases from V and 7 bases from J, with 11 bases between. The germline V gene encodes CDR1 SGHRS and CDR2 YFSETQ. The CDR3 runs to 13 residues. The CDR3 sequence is CASSSDVQNEQFF. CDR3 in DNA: TGCGCCAGCAGCTCCGACGTACAGAATGAGCAGTTCTTC.

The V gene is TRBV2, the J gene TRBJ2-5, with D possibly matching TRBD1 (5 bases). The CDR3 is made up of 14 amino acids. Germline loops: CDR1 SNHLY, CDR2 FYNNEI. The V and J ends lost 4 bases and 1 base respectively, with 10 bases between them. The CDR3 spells CASSVQGAQETQYF. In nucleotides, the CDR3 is TGTGCCAGCAGTGTCCAGGGCGCCCAAGAGACCCAGTACTTC.

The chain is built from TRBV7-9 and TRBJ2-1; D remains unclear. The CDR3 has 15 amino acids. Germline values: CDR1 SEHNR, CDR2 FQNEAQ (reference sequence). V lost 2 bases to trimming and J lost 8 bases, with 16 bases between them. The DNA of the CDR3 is TGTGCCAGCAGCTTAATGGGTGGGCCCGGGCATGAGCAGTTCTTC. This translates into CASSLMGGPGHEQFF.

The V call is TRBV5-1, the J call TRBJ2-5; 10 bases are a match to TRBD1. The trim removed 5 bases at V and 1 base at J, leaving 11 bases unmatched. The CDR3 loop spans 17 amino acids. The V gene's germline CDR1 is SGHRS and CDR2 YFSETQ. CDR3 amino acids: CASRHWWDRGRQETQYF. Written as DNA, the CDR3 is TGCGCCAGCAGGCATTGGTGGGACAGGGGCCGCCAAGAGACCCAGTACTTC.

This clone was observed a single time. CDR3 sequence reads: CASSPRDIQETQYF. For the CDR3, the DNA is TGCGCCAGCAGCCCCCGGGACATCCAAGAGACCCAGTACTTC. The chain has TRBV5-1 and TRBJ2-5; possible D gene TRBD1, 6 bases. The V end lost 4 bases, the J end lost 1 base, and 11 bases lay between the germline ends. The germline CDR1 and CDR2 sequences are SGHRS and YFSETQ. The length of the CDR3 is 14 residues.

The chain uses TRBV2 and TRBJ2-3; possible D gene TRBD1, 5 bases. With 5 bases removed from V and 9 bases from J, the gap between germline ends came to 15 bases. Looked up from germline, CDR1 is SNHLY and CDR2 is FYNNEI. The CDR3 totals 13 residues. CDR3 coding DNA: TGTGCCAGCAGTTCCCTGACAGAGGAAACGCAGTATTTT. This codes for CASSSLTEETQYF.

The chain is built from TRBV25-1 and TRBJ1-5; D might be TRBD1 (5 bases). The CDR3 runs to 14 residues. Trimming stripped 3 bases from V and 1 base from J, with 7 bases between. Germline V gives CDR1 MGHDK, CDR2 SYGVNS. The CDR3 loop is CASSETVSNQPQHF. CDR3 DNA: TGTGCCAGCAGTGAGACAGTAAGCAATCAGCCCCAGCATTTT.

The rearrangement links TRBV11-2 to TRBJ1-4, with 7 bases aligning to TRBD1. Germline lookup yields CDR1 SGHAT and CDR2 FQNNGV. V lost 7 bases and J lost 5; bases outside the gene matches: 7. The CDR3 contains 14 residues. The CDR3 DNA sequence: TGTGCCAGCACCAGGGGGAGTGGAAATGAAAAACTGTTTTTT. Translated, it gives CASTRGSGNEKLFF.

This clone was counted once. The CDR3 bases are TGCACCAGCAGCCCCATGGAGGAGGGGAAAGTAGGCACTGAAGCTTTCTTT. Its translation is CTSSPMEEGKVGTEAFF. This sequence joins TRBV1 and TRBJ1-1. TRBV1 constitutes a pseudogene. This CDR3 has 17 residues.